The 14 T cell receptor beta chains reported below all come from one sample, sequenced in a study of CD8 T cells in Susac syndrome. When the RNA was reverse transcribed, random hexamers were used with an input of 0.5 to 1 ug. TCRdb fed the immunoSEQ multiplex PCR reads into MiXCR, producing one record per CDR3 protein. The table includes approximately 210,000 distinct CDR3 sequences, about 94% detected once. Sequencing input: CD4+ T cells from PBMCs. The receptors were sampled from a human donor with Susac syndrome.

The CDR3 loop reads CASSLDRGTGRQEGYTF. The CDR3 nucleotides read TGTGCCAGCAGCTTAGATCGAGGGACAGGGAGGCAAGAAGGCTACACCTTC. The chain has TRBV11-3 and TRBJ1-2, with 9 bases aligning to TRBD1. V lost 0 bases and J lost 8; bases outside the gene matches: 13. The CDR3 length is 17 residues. Germline values: CDR1 SGHNT, CDR2 YENEEA.

CDR3 bases: TGTGCCAGCAGCAACTCCCGGACAGATGAATACGAGCAGTACTTC. It encodes CASSNSRTDEYEQYF. The chain joins TRBV5-4 to TRBJ2-7; a possible D gene is TRBD1 (6 bases). The CDR3 loop spans 15 amino acids. From germline, CDR1 is SGHNT and CDR2 YYREEE (reference sequence). Trimming stripped 4 bases from V and 4 bases from J, with 18 bases between.

The rearrangement links TRBV7-2 to TRBJ2-3; 14 bases map to TRBD2. CDR1 is SGHTA, CDR2 FQGNSA, per germline. The CDR3 covers 18 residues. Trimming took 5 bases from V and 2 from J; bases not matched to a gene: 9. CDR3 in amino acids: CASSLVGLAGGYTDTQYF. In nucleotides, the CDR3 is TGTGCCAGCAGCCTAGTTGGACTAGCGGGGGGCTACACAGATACGCAGTATTTT.

This clonotype was counted a single time. This chain uses TRBV11-3 with TRBJ2-3; 7 bases agree with TRBD1. The CDR3 has 16 residues. V lost 4 bases and J lost 0; bases outside the gene matches: 7. CDR1 and CDR2 (germline): SGHNT, YENEEA. The CDR3 sequence: CASSSRTGPSTDTQYF. The CDR3 region has the DNA TGTGCCAGCAGCTCCCGGACAGGCCCAAGCACAGATACGCAGTATTTT.

This clonotype was recorded only once. The chain couples TRBV20-1 to TRBJ1-2; 7 nucleotides match TRBD1. This CDR3 has 11 amino acids. Germline V gene data show CDR1 as DFQATT and CDR2 as SNEGSKA (reference sequence). The CDR3 loop reads CSGRQGEGYTF. CDR3 DNA: TGCAGCGGCCGTCAGGGGGAGGGCTACACCTTC.

The chain has TRBV12-3 or TRBV12-4 and TRBJ1-1; D call uncertain. The CDR3 extends over 17 amino acids. V lost 1 base and J lost 3, with 18 bases in between. In DNA, the CDR3 is TGTGCCAGCAGTTTAGGGAGGGTGGAGGTGAGCCACACTGAAGCTTTCTTT. Encoded protein: CASSLGRVEVSHTEAFF.

J is TRBJ1-2 and V is TRBV7-9; TRBD1 matches at 8 bases. The CDR3 consists of 16 residues. V shed 3 bases, J shed 7 bases, and the junction held 13 bases outside the gene matches. CDR1 and CDR2 from the germline V gene are SEHNR and FQNEAQ (reference sequence). The CDR3 bases are TGTGCCAGCAGCTTGGGACAGGCGTCTCTCGAAAGTGGCTACACCTTC. Its translation: CASSLGQASLESGYTF.

The chain employs TRBV19 and TRBJ2-5, with TRBD1 matching over 7 bases. The V gene's germline CDR1 is LNHDA and CDR2 SQIVND (reference sequence). The CDR3 extends over 14 amino acids. Trimming cost V 7 bases and J 5 bases; bases outside gene matches: 10. CDR3 bases: TGTGCCAGTAAGGCATCGACAGGGTTTGAGACCCAGTACTTC. It is translated as CASKASTGFETQYF.

V and J are TRBV20-1 and TRBJ2-1; D perhaps matches TRBD2 (6 bases). V was cut by 0 bases and J by 9 bases, with 18 bases left in between. CDR1 is DFQATT and CDR2 is SNEGSKA in the germline V gene (reference sequence). CDR3 length: 15 amino acids. The CDR3 region has the DNA TGCAGTGCTAGAGATCCGGCTAGCGTGGGGTTTGAGCAGTTCTTC. This gives the protein CSARDPASVGFEQFF.

The chain uses TRBV19 and TRBJ1-6; unclear D gene. The CDR3 loop spans 13 amino acids. Per the germline V gene, CDR1 is LNHDA and CDR2 is SQIVND (reference sequence). Trimming took off 7 bases at V and 7 bases at J, with 11 bases between the two ends. In nucleotides, the CDR3 is TGTGCCAGTAACGAAAAAGGGAATTCACCCCTCCACTTT. Amino acids: CASNEKGNSPLHF.

The rearrangement joins TRBV4-3 to TRBJ2-3; D is unresolved. Germline CDR1 reads LGHNA; CDR2 reads YSLEER. The CDR3 covers 15 residues. V lost 0 bases and J 2 bases, leaving 9 bases between the germline ends. The CDR3 sequence: CASSQDYRVTDTQYF. Written as DNA, the CDR3 is TGCGCCAGCAGCCAAGACTACAGAGTCACAGATACGCAGTATTTT.

The chain links TRBV6-2 or TRBV6-3 to TRBJ1-2, with a weak D call TRBD1 (5 bases). The CDR3 length is 13 residues. Trimming cost V 0 bases and J 8 bases, with 10 bases left between them. The V gene's germline CDR1 is MNHEY and CDR2 SVGEGT. CDR3 region: CASSYSKDNGYTF. The CDR3, as DNA: TGTGCCAGCAGTTACTCAAAGGACAACGGCTACACCTTC.

The chain combines TRBV4-3 with TRBJ2-1; 11 nucleotides line up with TRBD2. Trimming removed 0 bases from V and 8 bases from J; junction bases left unmatched: 6. Germline V gives CDR1 LGHNA, CDR2 YSLEER. This CDR3 contains 16 residues. CDR3 in amino acids: CASSQDFSGGAYEQFF. The CDR3 DNA reads TGCGCCAGCAGCCAAGATTTTAGCGGGGGGGCCTATGAGCAGTTCTTC.

The chain recombines TRBV12-3 or TRBV12-4 with TRBJ2-7; D is perhaps TRBD2 (5 bases). V gave up 1 base and J gave up 4 bases, with 11 bases separating them. There are 14 residues in the CDR3. The CDR3 loop is CASSLGRGMYEQYF. In nucleotides, the CDR3 is TGTGCCAGCAGTTTAGGCCGGGGTATGTACGAGCAGTACTTC.